This T cell receptor (beta chain) was identified during a study of CD8+CD57+ T cells in acquired aplastic anemia (dated 2018 in TCRdb). At the level of the whole study: A mean of approximately 2.9 ug of DNA, ranging from roughly 0.19 to 27.4 ug, was extracted from sorted CD4+ and CD8+ cells. CD8+CD57+ expansion was defined as frequency above the mean frequency observed in healthy subjects.

Flow cytometry had shown CD8+CD57+ cell expansion in the patients selected for sequencing. All patients had severe acquired aplastic anemia diagnosed by International Study of Aplastic Anemia and Agranulocytosis and Camitta criteria. At the time blood was sampled, none of the patients had received any therapy. TCR repertoires of sorted CD4+ and CD8+ blood T cells from severe aplastic anemia patients and healthy subjects were deep-sequenced in the study. In the USA, patient enrollment took place under clinicaltrials.gov protocols 00001620, 01623167, 00001397, 00071045, 00081523 and 00961064. Ficoll-Paque density gradient centrifugation was used to isolate peripheral blood mononuclear cells. Before DNA extraction, CD4+ and CD8+ T cells were sorted by FACS or by magnetic beads. Study-level results and caveats: Patients and healthy controls showed no significant difference in CD8+ Simpson's diversity (P=0.060). Although under 35 CD8+ CDR3 sequences were shared by patients and controls, these sequences appeared highly expressed in patients and within the immunodominant clones of patients.

V trim: 4 bases; J trim: 8 bases; unmatched bases: 8. The germline V gene gives CDR1 as SGHRS and CDR2 as YFSETQ. The CDR3 runs 14 residues from the cysteine to the phenylalanine. Only the CDR3 part of the read is kept: 42 bases, read in frame from the first base. This clonotype was recorded at least ten times. It has no known antigen specificity. Qualities for individual bases were not recorded, and no much larger clone is one base off. Genomic DNA was used as template for profiling of TCR beta VDJ combinations and CDR3 sequences. An Illumina HiSeq 2000 was the platform used for TCR repertoire sequencing. Regarding the original processing steps: Repertoire assessment relied on Simpson's diversity index, CDR3 size and DJ length profiles, and TRBV/TRBJ rearrangement plots. The immunodominant clone was defined as the most abundant DNA sequence in deep sequencing data. CDR3 amino acid sequences were checked for sharing between subjects and were compared against published repertoires and the VDJdb database. TCRdb ran its own pipeline on the public reads, namely fastp trimming at Q25 and MiXCR clone calling, and kept in-frame beta chains. Rows with one shared CDR3 protein collapse into an entry with the most common genes and DNA. These V and J calls are TCRdb output, not the study's own analysis. Within this sample are under 200,000 distinct CDR3 sequences, with around half of them counted one time only. The ten largest account for about 3% of the sample.

The chain couples TRBV5-1 to TRBJ1-4, with 7 junctional bases fitting TRBD1. The sequencing sample was made of sorted CD4+, CD8+, or CD8+CD57+ T cells (not recorded which) from PBMCs. This receptor was identified in a human donor with aplastic anemia. CDR3 reads: CASSPDRRGEKLFF. The base sequence is TGCGCCAGCAGCCCGGACAGGCGAGGAGAAAAACTGTTTTTT. The full variable domain, with segments outside the CDR3 supplied by the reference TRBV5-1 and TRBJ1-4 proteins, appears as KAGVTQTPRYLIKTRGQQVTLSCSPISGHRSVSWYQQTPGQGLQFLFEYFSETQRNKGNFPGRFSGRQFSNSRSEMNVSTLELGDSALYLCASSPDRRGEKLFFGSGTQLSVL.